This T cell receptor beta chain was observed in a study of HIV-infected children after antiretroviral therapy interruption. Study at large: Most participating children were previously exposed to EBV and CMV.

This clonotype was seen repeatedly, ten times or more. Unique molecular identifiers were included in an RNA-based 3' RACE TCR library. Each CDR3 protein is one row after TCRdb ran MiXCR on the 3' RACE reads. The data show about 50,000 distinct CDR3 sequences, roughly 4.5% seen once. Treatment indicated: PENTA 11 planned treatment interruption arm or continuous ART arm. Cryopreserved PBMC samples required at least 5 million viable cells. In germline, CDR1 is MDHEN, CDR2 SYDVKM. The CDR3 totals 17 residues. Trimming took 5 bases from V and 7 from J; bases not matched to a gene: 11. The material was CD45RA+ CD4+ T cells from PBMCs, pooled from several time points, obtained from a donor given antiretroviral therapy, either interrupted or continuous. Specified subset: naive CD4+ CD45RA+ CD45RO- T cells. The J gene is TRBJ2-2, the V gene TRBV28; TRBD2 matches at 12 bases. The clonotype comes from a pool of human donors with HIV. DNA for the CDR3: TGTGCCAGCAGTCCCAGGACTAGCGGGACCCCCGACGGGGAGCTGTTTTTT. This translates into CASSPRTSGTPDGELFF. Using reference TRBV28 and TRBJ2-2 for the parts outside the CDR3, the full variable domain is DVKVTQSSRYLVKRTGEKVFLECVQDMDHENMFWYRQDPGLGLRLIYFSYDVKMKEKGDIPEGYSVSREKKERFSLILESASTNQTSMYLCASSPRTSGTPDGELFFGEGSRLTVL.